This T cell receptor beta chain was captured by sequencing in a study of early T cells in non-severe SARS-CoV-2 infection. Researchers tagged individual cDNA molecules with unique molecular identifiers. Using its own MiXCR run on the 5' RACE reads, TCRdb lists one record per CDR3 protein. The data show some 57,000 distinct CDR3 sequences, with 8.5% to 10% seen just once and about 3.9% held by the top ten. This specimen was whole blood, taken at baseline. The clonotype was recovered from an adult who was a healthcare worker with PCR-confirmed SARS-CoV-2 infection or an uninfected control (not recorded which).

The CDR3 loop is CASRSIDTQYF. The DNA of the CDR3 is TGTGCCAGCAGAAGCATTGATACGCAGTATTTT. The gene calls are TRBV6-5 and TRBJ2-3; no definite D call. CDR3 length: 11 residues. V was pared by 6 bases and J by 6 bases, with 7 bases between. Germline V gene sequence: CDR1 MNHEY, CDR2 SVGAGI.